These T cell receptor beta chains were read from a single sample in a study of CD4 T cells in relation to SARS-CoV-2 and coronaviruses. Some clones are missing from TCRdb's copy, which holds only in-frame ones; the method was immunoSEQ multiplex PCR. In the table there are about 18,000 clones, approximately 77% of which are singletons. For these TCRs, the target antigens are not known. Sequencing was done on a sample of CD4+ T cells from PBMCs, cultured in vitro. These receptors were collected from a human donor in good health. Each CDR3 is given with its conserved first and last residue. A D gene is named only where the DNA matches it firmly. For some rows the clone size is stated as once, few or many, or as a class when expanded; others skip it.

D,J,size,V,CDR3,DNA
TRBD1,TRBJ2-6,NA,TRBV3-1/TRBV3-2,CASSHGQGAGANVLTF,TGTGCCAGCAGCCATGGACAGGGAGCTGGGGCCAACGTCCTGACTTTC
NA,TRBJ1-1,NA,TRBV3-1/TRBV3-2,CASSQDQGTSAEAFF,TGTGCCAGCAGCCAAGACCAGGGGACATCCGCTGAAGCTTTCTTT
TRBD2,TRBJ2-7,few,TRBV7-8,CASSFAGVAYEQYF,TGTGCCAGCAGCTTCGCGGGAGTTGCCTACGAGCAGTACTTC
TRBD2,TRBJ2-2,NA,TRBV10-3,CAISVAGADTGELFF,TGTGCCATCAGTGTAGCGGGGGCGGACACCGGGGAGCTGTTTTTT
TRBD2,TRBJ2-3,NA,TRBV10-2,CAGGGLAGPDTQYF,TGCGCCGGTGGGGGACTAGCGGGACCAGATACGCAGTATTTT
TRBD1,TRBJ2-3,NA,TRBV9,CASGDRGWDTQYF,TGTGCCAGCGGGGACAGGGGTTGGGATACGCAGTATTTT
NA,TRBJ1-3,NA,TRBV19,CASKQSSGNTIYF,TGTGCCAGTAAACAGAGCTCTGGAAACACCATATATTTT
NA,TRBJ1-3,NA,TRBV9,CASGPAVSNANTIYF,TGTGCCAGCGGCCCGGCGGTCTCGAACGCGAACACCATATATTTT
TRBD2,TRBJ2-1,NA,TRBV3-1/TRBV3-2,CASSWTSGSGEQFF,TGTGCCAGCAGTTGGACTAGCGGGAGTGGTGAGCAGTTCTTC
NA,TRBJ1-3,once,TRBV21-1,CASSKRVLRGRLSSGNTIYF,TGTGCCAGCAGCAAGCGGGTTCTTAGGGGGCGACTGTCCTCTGGAAACACCATATATTTT
NA,TRBJ1-5,NA,TRBV27,CASTRRGPLKNSNQPQHF,TGTGCCAGCACCCGAAGGGGCCCTCTAAAAAATAGCAATCAGCCCCAGCATTTT
TRBD2,TRBJ2-1,NA,TRBV18,CASSPAGLAWTNEQFF,TGTGCCAGCTCACCAGCGGGACTAGCTTGGACCAATGAGCAGTTCTTC
TRBD2,TRBJ2-7,NA,TRBV11-2,CASRGISGRAHEQYF,TGTGCCAGCAGAGGGATTAGCGGGAGGGCCCACGAGCAGTACTTC
TRBD2,TRBJ2-1,NA,TRBV7-9,CASSLGRRLAGGEQFF,TGTGCCAGCAGCTTAGGACGCCGCCTAGCGGGAGGGGAGCAGTTCTTC
TRBD1,TRBJ2-7,few,TRBV14,CASSRGQGLTYEQYF,TGTGCCAGCAGCCGGGGACAGGGGTTAACCTACGAGCAGTACTTC
NA,TRBJ2-3,few,TRBV18,CASSLNRPPDTQYF,TGTGCCAGCTCCCTCAACAGGCCACCAGATACGCAGTATTTT
NA,TRBJ1-6,NA,TRBV2,CASRWKSPKLKNSPLHF,TGTGCCAGCCGATGGAAGAGCCCCAAACTGAAAAATTCACCCCTCCACTTT
NA,TRBJ1-1,NA,TRBV7-9,CASSLVENTEAFF,TGTGCCAGCAGCTTAGTCGAGAACACTGAAGCTTTCTTT
NA,TRBJ2-1,NA,TRBV5-5,CASSSAPLYNEQFF,TGTGCCAGCAGCTCCGCCCCGCTGTACAATGAGCAGTTCTTC
TRBD1,TRBJ1-2,NA,TRBV28,CASTSLGTGGYTF,TGTGCCAGCACTTCCCTAGGGACAGGCGGCTACACCTTC
TRBD1,TRBJ2-5,NA,TRBV7-2,CASSSTGGQETQYF,TGTGCCAGCAGCTCCACAGGGGGTCAAGAGACCCAGTACTTC
NA,TRBJ2-2,NA,TRBV5-1,CASSFGGFDGELFF,TGCGCCAGCAGCTTTGGCGGGTTCGACGGGGAGCTGTTTTTT
NA,TRBJ2-5,NA,TRBV19,CASSMGQGQRETQYF,TGTGCCAGTAGTATGGGGCAAGGCCAGAGGGAGACCCAGTACTTC
TRBD1,TRBJ2-3,NA,TRBV18,CASSRQGPDTQYF,TGTGCCAGCTCGCGACAGGGCCCAGATACGCAGTATTTT
NA,TRBJ2-7,NA,TRBV5-6,CASSYGGPIGYEQYF,TGTGCCAGCAGCTATGGAGGTCCGATAGGCTACGAGCAGTACTTC
NA,TRBJ1-2,NA,TRBV6-6,CASSYIGELGGYTF,TGTGCCAGCAGTTACATTGGGGAATTAGGGGGCTACACCTTC
NA,TRBJ1-6,NA,TRBV13,CASRSTGIYNSPLHF,TGTGCCAGCAGATCCACAGGGATTTATAATTCACCCCTCCACTTT
TRBD2,TRBJ2-6,NA,TRBV27,CASKREGGVGANVLTF,TGTGCCAGCAAGCGGGAAGGAGGAGTTGGGGCCAACGTCCTGACTTTC
NA,TRBJ2-3,NA,TRBV5-6,CASSLGLTLTDTQYF,TGTGCCAGCAGCTTGGGACTCACTCTCACAGATACGCAGTATTTT
NA,TRBJ2-7,NA,TRBV9,CASSGGPTASYEQYF,TGTGCCAGCAGCGGGGGACCGACGGCCTCCTACGAGCAGTACTTC
NA,TRBJ2-7,NA,TRBV2,CASKGGGPYEQYF,TGTGCCAGCAAGGGGGGGGGTCCCTACGAGCAGTACTTC
NA,TRBJ1-1,once,TRBV28,CASSFHRLNTEAFF,TGTGCCAGCAGTTTCCACCGTCTGAACACTGAAGCTTTCTTT
NA,TRBJ1-1,NA,TRBV12-3/TRBV12-4,CASTLWQGEAFF,TGTGCCAGCACCCTTTGGCAGGGTGAAGCTTTCTTT
TRBD1,TRBJ1-2,NA,TRBV3-1/TRBV3-2,CASSPRTGATYGYTF,TGTGCCAGCAGCCCCAGGACAGGGGCGACCTATGGCTACACCTTC
TRBD1,TRBJ2-2,NA,TRBV19,CASSRGQGAGPGELFF,TGTGCCAGTAGTCGCGGACAGGGTGCGGGGCCCGGGGAGCTGTTTTTT
NA,TRBJ2-1,once,TRBV4-2,CASSQDRGGFYNEQFF,TGTGCCAGCAGCCAAGATCGGGGCGGGTTCTACAATGAGCAGTTCTTC
NA,TRBJ2-7,NA,TRBV5-1,CASSLAGPLYEQYF,TGCGCCAGCAGCTTGGCGGGACCCTTATACGAGCAGTACTTC
TRBD1,TRBJ2-5,NA,TRBV5-1,CASSPGGQGRETQYF,TGCGCCAGCAGCCCCGGGGGACAGGGGAGGGAGACCCAGTACTTC
NA,TRBJ1-5,NA,TRBV18,CASSKAGPHRTNQPQHF,TGTGCCAGCTCGAAGGCGGGGCCCCACCGGACCAATCAGCCCCAGCATTTT
NA,TRBJ2-7,NA,TRBV3-1/TRBV3-2,CASSQSSYEQYF,TGTGCCAGCAGCCAGAGCTCCTACGAGCAGTACTTC
TRBD2,TRBJ2-1,NA,TRBV30,CASSSGLSYNEQFF,TGTGCCTCCTCTAGCGGTTTATCCTACAATGAGCAGTTCTTC
TRBD1,TRBJ1-5,NA,TRBV6-5,CASRGRGLSNQPQHF,TGTGCCAGCAGGGGCAGGGGGTTATCCAATCAGCCCCAGCATTTT
TRBD1,TRBJ2-2,once,TRBV24-1,CATSEPGTAFTITGELFF,TGTGCCACCAGTGAACCCGGGACAGCCTTTACCATCACCGGGGAGCTGTTTTTT
NA,TRBJ2-5,large,TRBV10-2,CASLRRGRGAETQYF,TGCGCCAGCTTAAGACGGGGACGGGGGGCAGAGACCCAGTACTTC
TRBD1,TRBJ2-7,NA,TRBV27,CASSATGPYEQYF,TGTGCCAGCAGTGCGACAGGGCCCTACGAGCAGTACTTC
NA,TRBJ2-5,NA,TRBV18,CASSPGGEETQYF,TGTGCCAGCTCACCAGGAGGGGAGGAGACCCAGTACTTC
NA,TRBJ1-3,NA,TRBV6-5,CASSPGTGGSTIYF,TGTGCCAGCAGTCCCGGGACCGGGGGTAGCACCATATATTTT
TRBD2,TRBJ2-1,NA,TRBV7-3,CASSLRGVGTSDYNEQFF,TGTGCCAGCAGCTTAAGGGGCGTAGGGACTAGCGACTACAATGAGCAGTTCTTC
NA,TRBJ1-1,NA,TRBV18,CASSPSGGGTEAFF,TGTGCCAGCTCACCCTCCGGGGGTGGTACTGAAGCTTTCTTT
NA,TRBJ2-6,NA,TRBV4-2,CASSQGGRAGSGANVLTF,TGTGCCAGCAGCCAAGGAGGTCGGGCCGGCTCTGGGGCCAACGTCCTGACTTTC
TRBD2,TRBJ2-1,NA,TRBV7-3,CASSLSAGGPYRNEQFF,TGTGCCAGCAGCTTATCAGCGGGAGGGCCCTATCGCAATGAGCAGTTCTTC
TRBD2,TRBJ2-2,NA,TRBV13,CASSWSGRITGELFF,TGTGCCAGCAGCTGGAGCGGGAGAATCACCGGGGAGCTGTTTTTT
TRBD1,TRBJ2-7,NA,TRBV28,CASRRTGGSSEQYF,TGTGCCAGCAGGAGGACAGGGGGATCGAGCGAGCAGTACTTC
NA,TRBJ2-3,once,TRBV5-1,CASSPTDDSTDTQYF,TGCGCCAGCAGTCCGACAGACGATAGCACAGATACGCAGTATTTT
NA,TRBJ2-3,NA,TRBV5-1,CASSGSGRNTDTQYF,TGCGCCAGCTCAGGAAGTGGCAGAAACACAGATACGCAGTATTTT